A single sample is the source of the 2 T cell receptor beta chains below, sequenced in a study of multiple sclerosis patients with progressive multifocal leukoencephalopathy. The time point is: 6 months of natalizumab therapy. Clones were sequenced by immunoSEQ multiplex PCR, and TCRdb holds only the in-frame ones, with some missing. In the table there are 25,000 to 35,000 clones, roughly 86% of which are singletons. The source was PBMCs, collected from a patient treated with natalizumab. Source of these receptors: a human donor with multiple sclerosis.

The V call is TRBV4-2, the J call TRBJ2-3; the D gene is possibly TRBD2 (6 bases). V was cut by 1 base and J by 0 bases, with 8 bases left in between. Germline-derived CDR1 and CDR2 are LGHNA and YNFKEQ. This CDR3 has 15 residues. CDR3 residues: CASSQVAGSTDTQYF. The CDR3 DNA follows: TGTGCCAGCAGCCAAGTTGCGGGAAGCACAGATACGCAGTATTTT.

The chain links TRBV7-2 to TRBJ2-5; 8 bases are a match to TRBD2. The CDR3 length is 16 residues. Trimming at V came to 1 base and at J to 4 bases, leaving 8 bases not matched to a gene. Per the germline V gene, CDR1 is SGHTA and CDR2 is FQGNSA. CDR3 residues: CASSLGGMAGGETQYF. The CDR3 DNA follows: TGTGCCAGCAGCTTAGGTGGTATGGCGGGAGGAGAGACCCAGTACTTC.